These T cell receptor beta chains were read from a single sample in a study of CD8+ T cells in alopecia areata. Profiled with immunoSEQ multiplex PCR; TCRdb holds only in-frame clones, not every one. The data show 150,000 to 200,000 clones, with about 47% seen just once and 10% held by the top ten. The sample here was CD8+ T cells sorted from blood, taken between weeks 51 and 54, from a patient treated with tofacitinib. All receptors come from a human donor with alopecia areata. Both conserved end residues are part of each CDR3. A D gene is named only where the DNA matches it firmly. Size is omitted from some rows. Given values are once, few, many or a class for expanded clones.

V	D	J	size	CDR3	DNA
TRBV11-2	.	TRBJ1-1	.	CASSPIRDGYTEAFF	TGTGCCAGCAGCCCCATTAGGGACGGATACACTGAAGCTTTCTTT
TRBV29-1	.	TRBJ1-1	.	CSVVLDTEAFF	TGCAGCGTTGTTCTTGACACTGAAGCTTTCTTT
TRBV5-1	.	TRBJ1-5	.	CASSPGVVNQPQHF	TGCGCCAGCAGCCCAGGGGTCGTCAATCAGCCCCAGCATTTT
TRBV9	TRBD2	TRBJ2-5	.	CASSPMTSGGETQYF	TGTGCCAGCAGCCCGATGACTAGCGGGGGGGAGACCCAGTACTTC
TRBV29-1	.	TRBJ2-2	.	CSVKLVDGELFF	TGCAGCGTTAAACTAGTGGACGGGGAGCTGTTTTTT
TRBV9	.	TRBJ1-6	.	CASNPTVSPSDSPLHF	TGTGCCAGCAACCCTACCGTTAGTCCCTCCGATTCACCCCTCCACTTT
TRBV13	.	TRBJ2-4	.	CASSAAGGADIQYF	TGTGCCAGCAGCGCCGCTGGAGGGGCTGACATTCAGTACTTC
TRBV30	.	TRBJ2-7	.	CAWSVIGSWGEQYF	TGTGCCTGGAGTGTAATAGGATCTTGGGGCGAGCAGTACTTC
TRBV9	TRBD2	TRBJ2-3	few	CASSVGVAGEGSTDTQYF	TGTGCCAGCAGCGTAGGAGTAGCGGGGGAGGGTTCCACAGATACGCAGTATTTT
TRBV6-5	.	TRBJ2-6	.	CASSWNSGANVLTF	TGTGCCAGCAGTTGGAACTCTGGGGCCAACGTCCTGACTTTC
TRBV5-4	.	TRBJ2-2	.	CASSQRGSGELFF	TGTGCCAGCAGCCAGAGGGGTAGCGGGGAGCTGTTTTTT
TRBV7-2	.	TRBJ1-2	.	CASRGELAYGYTF	TGTGCCAGCAGGGGGGAGCTAGCCTATGGCTACACCTTC
TRBV4-3	.	TRBJ2-4	few	CASSQDEGEGNIQYF	TGCGCCAGCAGCCAAGATGAGGGGGAGGGAAACATTCAGTACTTC